The rows below give T cell receptor beta chains drawn from one sample of a study of neurological immune-mediated disorders. TCRdb recomputed calls from the 5' RACE reads with MiXCR, one row per CDR3 protein. The sample carries about 45,000 distinct CDR3 sequences, approximately 13% recorded once. The source material was PBMCs. These receptors were collected from a man aged 30-40 years in good health. The conserved cysteine and the conserved F or W are not part of the CDR3 here. D genes are given only for firm matches.

>TRBV6-2/TRBV6-3|TRBD1
ASSYPGTGGTPYEQY
>TRBV5-1|.
ASGNRGEELEQY
>TRBV20-1|TRBD2
SAYLAGVRDTQY
>TRBV4-2|.
ASSQGSRGGTEAF
>TRBV5-1|TRBD1
ASSLGQVNTGELF
>TRBV5-1|TRBD1
ASRRTGSEEQY
>TRBV29-1|.
SARGGGGGYEQY
>TRBV28|.
ASRRPTDYEQY
>TRBV29-1|.
SVKWTEAF
>TRBV7-2|.
ASSLGGAGQPPLH
>TRBV10-3|.
AITPDLPDTQY
>TRBV7-2|.
ASSPYPRGEDIQY
>TRBV6-5|TRBD2
ASRHLTSGTDTQY
>TRBV15|.
ATAGGNSYNEQF
>TRBV10-3|TRBD1
AIRDREEAF
>TRBV14|TRBD2
ASSTYLAVHEQY
>TRBV3-1|.
ASSQQGTNEQF
>TRBV12-3/TRBV12-4|.
ASSLSGRGETQY
>TRBV28|TRBD2
ASSLFGGRWGETQY
>TRBV20-1|.
SASDSPEQY
>TRBV10-2|.
ASSEPGYEQF
>TRBV20-1|.
SATKGRLDGYT
>TRBV20-1|TRBD2
SAPVVLADPRQETQY
>TRBV5-6|.
ASSLTPPAGQGNTEAF
>TRBV20-1|.
SARETFLSYEQY
>TRBV7-2|.
ASSPPGVYEQY
>TRBV5-5|TRBD1
ASSLGQGSDEQY
>TRBV7-3|TRBD2
ASSSSGRGYNEQF
>TRBV20-1|.
SARKLAGGYNDQF
>TRBV20-1|.
SARGAGHGYNEQF
>TRBV20-1|.
SARYPDAAKNIQY
>TRBV28|.
ASSLSLNRVLGYEQY
>TRBV29-1|TRBD1
SVVQGSYGYT
>TRBV20-1|TRBD2
SATRTSGRGDTQY
>TRBV2|.
ASQTSTVYEQY
>TRBV20-1|TRBD1
SAKTGGGYT
>TRBV12-3/TRBV12-4|.
ASSWTDSSGNTIY
>TRBV5-1|TRBD2
ASSGLAGDLIETQY
>TRBV15|TRBD2
ATSRVGPGGATAGGPDTQY
>TRBV10-3|.
AIRLDGAYEQY
>TRBV20-1|.
SARDWVGATDTQY
>TRBV10-2|.
ASSDGAMVSGANVLS
>TRBV18|.
ASSPGAGRYEQY